The 28 T cell receptor beta chains below come from one sample, sequenced in a study of blood T cell repertoires in COVID-19. Profiled with immunoSEQ multiplex PCR; TCRdb holds only in-frame clones, not every one. The repertoire holds more than 250,000 clones, with 87% as singletons. The material sequenced was PBMCs or T cells enriched from blood (not recorded which). The source of these receptors is a woman between 25 and 40 years old who had recovered from COVID-19.

The chain employs TRBV18 and TRBJ2-3, with TRBD2 identical over 9 bases. Germline CDR1 KGHSH, CDR2 LQKENI. V gave up 5 bases and J gave up 1 base; unmatched junction bases: 13. The CDR3 sequence is 18 residues long. CDR3 sequence: CASSVIQGAGGRTDTQYF. CDR3 nucleotides: TGTGCCAGCTCAGTCATCCAAGGAGCGGGGGGCCGCACAGATACGCAGTATTTT. Complete variable domain (other parts from reference TRBV18 and TRBJ2-3): NAGVMQNPRHLVRRRGQEARLRCSPMKGHSHVYWYRQLPEEGLKFMVYLQKENIIDESGMPKERFSAEFPKEGPSILRIQQVVRGDSAAYFCASSVIQGAGGRTDTQYFGPGTRLTVL.

The chain combines TRBV28 with TRBJ1-1; unclear D gene. Germline V CDR1 and CDR2: MDHEN, SYDVKM. The ends were cut back, 2 bases at V and 3 bases at J, with 7 bases in the middle. The CDR3 totals 13 residues. Here the CDR3 DNA reads TGTGCCAGCAGTTTACCGGGAGACACTGAAGCTTTCTTT. This codes for CASSLPGDTEAFF.

The chain recombines TRBV7-9 with TRBJ2-6, with D possibly TRBD1 on 6 matching bases. This CDR3 is built from 16 residues. CDR1 is SEHNR, CDR2 FQNEAQ, per germline (reference sequence). V lost 5 bases, J lost 0 bases, and 11 bases lay in between. The CDR3 DNA sequence: TGTGCCAGCAGCCAGGGGACCCGCTCTGGGGCCAACGTCCTGACTTTC. It encodes CASSQGTRSGANVLTF.

There are many counts of this clone. The rearrangement uses TRBV9 and TRBJ1-2; maybe TRBD1 (5 bases). The CDR3 has 15 amino acids. Trimming took off 2 bases at V and 2 bases at J, with 13 bases between the two ends. Germline loops: CDR1 SGDLS, CDR2 YYNGEE. The CDR3 region has the DNA TGTGCCAGCAGCGTTACGACAGCTCAAAACTATGGCTACACCTTC. It encodes CASSVTTAQNYGYTF.

V usage is TRBV6-1 and J usage is TRBJ1-3; the D gene is possibly TRBD1 (5 bases). Per the germline V gene, CDR1 is MNHNS and CDR2 is SASEGT. CDR3 length: 15 amino acids. Trimming stripped 3 bases from V and 0 bases from J, with 9 bases between. For the CDR3, the DNA is TGTGCCAGCAGTGATATGGGGCGCTCTGGAAACACCATATATTTT. Its translation is CASSDMGRSGNTIYF.

This sequence joins TRBV4-2 and TRBJ2-7, with 8 bases matching TRBD1. The V gene end was trimmed by 0 bases and the J gene end by 7 bases; junction bases not matched to a gene: 8. CDR1 LGHNA and CDR2 YNFKEQ come from the germline V gene. The CDR3 sequence is 15 residues long. The CDR3 DNA follows: TGTGCCAGCAGCCAAGATCCAGGGGGCCTGAGTGAGCAGTACTTC. Translated, it gives CASSQDPGGLSEQYF.

The rearrangement joins TRBV7-8 to TRBJ1-1, with 8 bases that match TRBD1. The V gene's germline CDR1 is SGHVS and CDR2 FQNEAQ. The CDR3 runs 16 residues. V was clipped by 4 bases and J by 1 base; unmatched bases: 8. The CDR3 sequence is CASSSRTGPTNTEAFF. The CDR3 DNA sequence: TGTGCCAGCAGCTCCCGGACAGGGCCGACGAACACTGAAGCTTTCTTT. Supplemented by reference TRBV7-8 and TRBJ1-1, the full variable domain reads GAGVSQSPRYKVAKRGQDVALRCDPISGHVSLFWYQQALGQGPEFLTYFQNEAQLDKSGLPSDRFFAERPEGSVSTLKIQRTQQEDSAVYLCASSSRTGPTNTEAFFGQGTRLTVV.

V is TRBV27 and J is TRBJ2-3; the D is unclear. V was cut by 4 bases and J by 0 bases, with 5 bases left in between. The germline V gene has CDR1 MNHEY and CDR2 SMNVEV (reference sequence). The CDR3 contains 13 residues. The CDR3: CASSWASTDTQYF. The CDR3 DNA sequence: TGTGCCAGCAGTTGGGCTAGCACAGATACGCAGTATTTT.

J is TRBJ1-2 and V is TRBV3-1 (or the pseudogene TRBV3-2), with D hard to call. The germline V gene has CDR1 LGHDT and CDR2 YNNKEL (reference sequence). The CDR3 has 14 residues. The V end lost 3 bases, the J end lost 4 bases, and 12 bases lay between the germline ends. The CDR3 nucleotides are TGTGCCAGCAGCCAGGGAGGGCAGACCTATGGCTACACCTTC. Translating gives CASSQGGQTYGYTF.

The V and J genes are TRBV19 and TRBJ1-6; D gene uncertain. V was cut by 3 bases and J by 11 bases, with 17 bases left in between. The CDR3 is 15 amino acids. Germline V gene sequence: CDR1 LNHDA, CDR2 SQIVND (reference sequence). The CDR3 region is CASSMKAALEAPLHF. For the CDR3, the DNA is TGTGCCAGTAGTATGAAGGCCGCGCTTGAGGCACCCCTCCACTTT.

The genes are TRBV9 and TRBJ1-5; the match to TRBD1 covers 7 bases. CDR1 SGDLS and CDR2 YYNGEE come from the germline V gene. CDR3 size: 13 residues. The ends lost 4 bases at V and 9 bases at J; junction bases unmatched: 7. The CDR3 bases are TGTGCCAGCAGCACCACCTGGACAGGGCCCCAGCATTTT. Translation: CASSTTWTGPQHF. Full variable domain (missing parts from reference TRBV9 and TRBJ1-5): DSGVTQTPKHLITATGQRVTLRCSPRSGDLSVYWYQQSLDQGLQFLIQYYNGEERAKGNILERFSAQQFPDLHSELNLSSLELGDSALYFCASSTTWTGPQHFGDGTRLSIL.

In this sample, this clone turned up a few times. This chain links TRBV19 with TRBJ1-5; D is unresolved. The CDR3 length is 15 residues. The V gene's germline CDR1 is LNHDA and CDR2 SQIVND (reference sequence). V gave up 6 bases and J gave up 0 bases, with 12 bases separating them. CDR3 coding DNA: TGTGCCAGTAGCTCACACCTGATTAGCAATCAGCCCCAGCATTTT. Translated, it gives CASSSHLISNQPQHF.

CDR3 sequence reads: CAWSTRDRGTEAFF. The DNA for the CDR3 is TGTGCCTGGAGTACCCGGGACAGGGGGACTGAAGCTTTCTTT. V and J are TRBV30 and TRBJ1-1; 11 bases are shared with TRBD1. The J segment lost 5 bases and the V segment lost 2 bases, leaving 4 bases of the junction unmatched. CDR3 length equals 14 residues. From germline, CDR1 is GTSNPN and CDR2 SVGIG (reference sequence).

CDR3 sequence: CATSTSFHTLEVEKLFF. CDR3 bases: TGTGCCACCAGCACCTCTTTTCACACCCTGGAGGTTGAAAAACTGTTTTTT. V usage is TRBV15 and J usage is TRBJ1-4, with D uncertain. The CDR3 extends over 17 amino acids. Per germline, CDR1 LNHNV and CDR2 YYDKDF (reference sequence). V shed 4 bases and J shed 7 bases, with 22 bases lying between them.

The CDR3 sequence is CASSLIATGELFF. In nucleotides, the CDR3 is TGTGCCAGCAGCTTAATAGCGACCGGGGAGCTGTTTTTT. The chain has TRBV7-9 and TRBJ2-2, with D perhaps TRBD2 (5 bases). The V end was cut by 2 bases, the J end by 5 bases, with 6 bases between. CDR3 size: 13 residues. Looked up from germline, CDR1 is SEHNR and CDR2 is FQNEAQ (reference sequence).

V and J are TRBV28 and TRBJ1-3; D is unresolved. Germline V gene data show CDR1 as MDHEN and CDR2 as SYDVKM. V lost 2 bases, J lost 2 bases, and 10 bases lay in between. The CDR3 consists of 15 residues. Written as DNA, the CDR3 is TGTGCCAGCAGTTTAGTGCCGCGGGCTGGAAACACCATATATTTT. It is translated as CASSLVPRAGNTIYF.

This chain connects TRBV7-9 to TRBJ1-1; D might be TRBD1 (5 bases). V was clipped by 1 base and J by 11 bases, with 14 bases between them. The length of the CDR3 is 13 residues. Germline V gene data show CDR1 as SEHNR and CDR2 as FQNEAQ (reference sequence). The CDR3 bases are TGTGCCAGCAGCTTAGACAGGTTTGATGGTGCTTTCTTT. It encodes CASSLDRFDGAFF.

CDR3 amino acids: CASSLAPEQPQHF. The CDR3 DNA follows: TGTGCCAGCAGCTTGGCTCCTGAGCAGCCCCAGCATTTT. The V gene is TRBV5-4, the J gene TRBJ1-5; D remains unclear. Germline V CDR1 and CDR2: SGHNT, YYREEE (reference sequence). Trimming shortened V by 0 bases and J by 7 bases, and 8 bases separated the two germline ends. The CDR3 is made up of 13 amino acids.

The chain recombines TRBV24-1 with TRBJ2-3; 9 nucleotides align to TRBD1. The germline V gene has CDR1 KGHDR and CDR2 SFDVKD. With 5 bases clipped from V and 4 bases from J, the junction kept 9 bases outside the gene matches. The CDR3 sequence is 16 residues long. The CDR3 nucleotides are TGTGCCACCAGTGCCACCGGACAGGGGAGCCCAGATACGCAGTATTTT. It translates to CATSATGQGSPDTQYF.

The chain is built from TRBV18 and TRBJ1-1; TRBD1 agrees at 8 bases. The J segment lost 1 base and the V segment lost 0 bases, leaving 1 base of the junction unmatched. This CDR3 spans 15 amino acids. Germline CDR1 KGHSH, CDR2 LQKENI. CDR3 region: CASSPPDRANTEAFF. CDR3 bases: TGTGCCAGCTCACCACCGGACAGGGCGAACACTGAAGCTTTCTTT. Full variable domain (outside the CDR3, taken from reference TRBV18 and TRBJ1-1): NAGVMQNPRHLVRRRGQEARLRCSPMKGHSHVYWYRQLPEEGLKFMVYLQKENIIDESGMPKERFSAEFPKEGPSILRIQQVVRGDSAAYFCASSPPDRANTEAFFGQGTRLTVV.

The chain is built from TRBV11-3 and TRBJ2-3; 7 bases map to TRBD2. The CDR3 runs 13 residues. CDR1 is SGHNT and CDR2 is YENEEA in the germline V gene. J gave up 11 bases and V 5 bases, and 10 bases lay outside the gene matches. The DNA of the CDR3 is TGTGCCAGCAGCAACACCCCGGGAGGTGGGCAGTATTTT. Translated, it gives CASSNTPGGGQYF.

This sequence joins TRBV19 and TRBJ2-7; 7 nucleotides align to TRBD1. The CDR3 runs 14 residues. Germline V gives CDR1 LNHDA, CDR2 SQIVND (reference sequence). Trimming took 6 bases from V and 4 from J; bases not matched to a gene: 9. The CDR3 DNA reads TGTGCCAGTAGCCAGAGGGGGCGATGGTACGAGCAGTACTTC. Protein sequence: CASSQRGRWYEQYF.

V usage is TRBV4-1 and J usage is TRBJ1-4; 9 bases align to TRBD1. J was trimmed by 7 bases and V by 4 bases; bases with no gene match: 16. This CDR3 region has 18 residues. Germline assignment: CDR1 MGHRA and CDR2 YSYEKL. This CDR3 reads CASSLGNSWGTGSEKLFF. The DNA of the CDR3 is TGCGCCAGCAGCCTGGGAAACAGTTGGGGGACAGGGAGTGAAAAACTGTTTTTT.

V is TRBV11-2 and J is TRBJ2-7; 7 bases align to TRBD1. Germline trimming cut 1 base from V and 2 bases from J; bases unmatched to any gene: 5. There are 15 residues in the CDR3. Germline V gene data show CDR1 as SGHAT and CDR2 as FQNNGV. In nucleotides, the CDR3 is TGTGCCAGCAGCTTAGTGCAGGGGGAAACCTACGAGCAGTACTTC. This gives the protein CASSLVQGETYEQYF.

The chain carries TRBV9 and TRBJ2-1; TRBD2 aligns across 9 bases. Losses at the gene ends were 2 bases for V and 4 bases for J; bases not matched to a gene: 4. CDR3 length equals 15 residues. Germline CDR1 reads SGDLS; CDR2 reads YYNGEE. This CDR3 is CASSVVSGGYNEQFF. The CDR3 DNA reads as TGTGCCAGCAGCGTTGTTAGCGGGGGTTACAATGAGCAGTTCTTC.

The chain employs TRBV27 and TRBJ2-2; the D gene is possibly TRBD1 (7 bases). Trimming shortened V by 6 bases and J by 1 base, and 18 bases separated the two germline ends. The CDR3 totals 17 residues. The germline V gene encodes CDR1 MNHEY and CDR2 SMNVEV (reference sequence). The CDR3 region has the DNA TGTGCCAGCAGCTCTCGCGGGGCAGGGGGGAACACCGGGGAGCTGTTTTTT. Translated: CASSSRGAGGNTGELFF.

The chain is built from TRBV30 and TRBJ1-1; a weak D match, TRBD1 (5 bases). The CDR3 spans 14 residues. Trimming stripped 5 bases from V and 1 base from J, with 14 bases between. Germline V CDR1 and CDR2: GTSNPN, SVGIG (reference sequence). The CDR3: CAWGPRTTNTEAFF. For the CDR3, the DNA is TGTGCCTGGGGGCCCCGGACAACGAACACTGAAGCTTTCTTT.

J is TRBJ2-5 and V is TRBV7-9, with D perhaps TRBD2 (7 bases). V lost 3 bases to trimming and J lost 4 bases, with 18 bases between them. Germline assignment: CDR1 SEHNR and CDR2 FQNEAQ (reference sequence). The CDR3 sequence is 16 residues long. The CDR3 bases are TGTGCCAGCAGCTTGGGGGACCGCGGGGGCCCAGAGACCCAGTACTTC. Protein sequence: CASSLGDRGGPETQYF. The whole variable domain, filled in from reference TRBV7-9 and TRBJ2-5, reads DTGVSQNPRHKITKRGQNVTFRCDPISEHNRLYWYRQTLGQGPEFLTYFQNEAQLEKSRLLSDRFSAERPKGSFSTLEIQRTEQGDSAMYLCASSLGDRGGPETQYFGPGTRLLVL.